Listed below are T cell receptor beta chains from one sample, sequenced in a study of CD8 T cells in ankylosing spondylitis. From the 5' RACE reads, TCRdb called clonotypes with MiXCR, one entry per CDR3 protein. The data show about 220,000 distinct CDR3 sequences, more than 5.5% seen once. Sequences were obtained from blood, either unsorted or a sorted T cell fraction (not recorded which). The receptors come from a male donor with ankylosing spondylitis. CDR3s include the opening cysteine and the closing phenylalanine or tryptophan. The order of the fields is D gene, V gene, J gene, clone size, CDR3 DNA, CDR3 protein. D genes are given only for firm matches. Expanded clones get a size class; other rows say once, few or many, or leave the size out.

>TRBD2|TRBV6-2/TRBV6-3|TRBJ2-7|many
TGTGCCAGTACAGTTAGCGGGATTAAAACCTACGAGCAGTACTTC
CASTVSGIKTYEQYF
>-|TRBV6-1|TRBJ2-5|few
TGTGCCAGCAGTGAAGCGGGCAGGGTGGAGACCCAGTACTTC
CASSEAGRVETQYF
>-|TRBV2|TRBJ1-4|-
TGTGCCAGCAGTGAAGCCTATTTACAGGGTGTAGGAGAAAAACTGTTTTTT
CASSEAYLQGVGEKLFF
>-|TRBV29-1|TRBJ1-2|many
TGCAGCGTTACACTGACCCCCTATGGCTACACCTTC
CSVTLTPYGYTF
>-|TRBV11-1|TRBJ1-1|few
TGTGCCAGCAGCTTGGGGCGGGCAGCGAGGTGGGGCACTGAAGCTTTCTTT
CASSLGRAARWGTEAFF
>TRBD2|TRBV7-6|TRBJ2-3|-
TGTGCCAGCAGCTTACGGGGGGGGGTCGATACGCAGTATTTT
CASSLRGGVDTQYF
>-|TRBV24-1|TRBJ2-2|many
TGTGCCACCAGTGACACCGGGGAGCTGTTTTTT
CATSDTGELFF
>TRBD2|TRBV5-6|TRBJ2-1|-
TGTGCCATCGGCCCCGGGGAGTGGGAGGGCCCTCATGAGCAGTTCTTC
CAIGPGEWEGPHEQFF
>TRBD1|TRBV4-1|TRBJ1-6|many
TGCGCCAGCAGCCAAAGAGGACAGGGGAATAATTCACCCCTCCACTTT
CASSQRGQGNNSPLHF
>-|TRBV5-8|TRBJ1-2|many
TGTGCCAGCAGCTTGACAGGGAAGGCTACCCCGTATGGCTACACCTTC
CASSLTGKATPYGYTF
>-|TRBV11-1|TRBJ2-1|many
TGTGCCAGCAGCTTAGGCGCTAGCTCCATAGGTTCCTACAATGAGCAGTTCTTC
CASSLGASSIGSYNEQFF
>-|TRBV7-9|TRBJ1-1|once
TGTGCCAGCAGCTTAGTCACTCGGAGTGTTGGCTTCACTGAAGCTTTCTTT
CASSLVTRSVGFTEAFF
>-|TRBV27|TRBJ1-1|many
TGTGCCAGCAGTTTATCGCCAGCTTTGAACACTGAAGCTTTCTTT
CASSLSPALNTEAFF
>-|TRBV20-1|TRBJ2-7|many
TGCAGTGCTAGAGACCCCAAACAGGGATCCTACGAGCAGTACTTC
CSARDPKQGSYEQYF
>-|TRBV7-2|TRBJ2-1|many
TGTGCCAGCAGCTTTTGGAACAATGAGCAGTTCTTC
CASSFWNNEQFF
>TRBD1|TRBV29-1|TRBJ2-6|-
TGCAGCGTTTGGGACAGGGGGCCTGGGGCCAACGTCCTGACTTTC
CSVWDRGPGANVLTF
>TRBD2|TRBV20-1|TRBJ2-1|many
TGCAGTGCTTCGCGTGCGGGAGTGAGGAATGAGCAGTTCTTC
CSASRAGVRNEQFF
>-|TRBV4-2|TRBJ2-6|-
TGTGCCAGCAGCCAAGATAAGAGGGCTGGGGCCAACGTCCTGACTTTC
CASSQDKRAGANVLTF
>-|TRBV6-1|TRBJ1-5|many
TGTGCCAGCAGCGTTAACAGGCCACTTAGCAATCAGCCCCAGCATTTT
CASSVNRPLSNQPQHF
>-|TRBV29-1|TRBJ2-2|many
TGCAGCGCCCGTTCTCCGGGACATTACACCGGGGAGCTGTTTTTT
CSARSPGHYTGELFF
>-|TRBV20-1|TRBJ1-5|few
TGCAGTGTGACAGAGTATAGCAATCAGCCCCAGCATTTT
CSVTEYSNQPQHF
>-|TRBV7-9|TRBJ2-1|many
TGTGCCAGCAGCCGCCCGAGGGTATCCTACAATGAGCAGTTCTTC
CASSRPRVSYNEQFF
>-|TRBV27|TRBJ1-1|many
TGTGCCAGCGGTGCAGGGATTGAAGCTTTCTTT
CASGAGIEAFF
>TRBD2|TRBV4-3|TRBJ2-7|many
TGCGCCAGCAGCCAAGATTTACAGATAGGGACTAGGACCTACGAGCAGTACTTC
CASSQDLQIGTRTYEQYF
>TRBD2|TRBV24-1|TRBJ2-3|-
TGTGCCACCAGTGTTATTACGACTAGCGGGGCTACAGATACGCAGTATTTT
CATSVITTSGATDTQYF
>-|TRBV4-3|TRBJ2-6|few
TGCGCCAGCAGCCAAGAAGGGCCAGGGCGGAACTCTGGGGCCAACGTCCTGACTTTC
CASSQEGPGRNSGANVLTF
>TRBD1|TRBV6-5|TRBJ1-2|many
TGTGCCAGCAGTTACTCCGGGACAGGCCTATATGGCTACACCTTC
CASSYSGTGLYGYTF
>-|TRBV28|TRBJ2-5|many
TGTGCCAGCAGTTTTTTTCTAGGGGTCGGTAAGGAGACCCAGTACTTC
CASSFFLGVGKETQYF
>TRBD2|TRBV6-5|TRBJ2-3|-
TGTGCCAGCAGTTACTCGAACGCGGGAGAGTTCACAGATACGCAGTATTTT
CASSYSNAGEFTDTQYF
>-|TRBV9|TRBJ2-6|many
TGTGCCAGCAGCGAATGGGACTCTGGGGCCAACGTCCTGACTTTC
CASSEWDSGANVLTF
>TRBD2|TRBV20-1|TRBJ2-1|-
TGCAGTTCGGGACTAGCGGAATACAATGAGCAGTTCTTC
CSSGLAEYNEQFF
>-|TRBV4-1|TRBJ2-1|-
TGCGCCAGCAGCCAAGTCCGTCCCAATGAGCAGTTCTTC
CASSQVRPNEQFF
>TRBD1|TRBV28|TRBJ1-5|many
TGTGCCAGCAGTTTTCGACAGGGAAGCAATCAGCCCCAGCATTTT
CASSFRQGSNQPQHF
>-|TRBV27|TRBJ2-1|many
TGTGCCAGCAGTGCCGGCGTATACAATGAGCAGTTCTTC
CASSAGVYNEQFF
>TRBD1|TRBV7-2|TRBJ2-7|many
TGTGCCAGCAGCCCCTGGGACAGGGGCCACGAGCAGTACTTC
CASSPWDRGHEQYF
>TRBD1|TRBV9|TRBJ2-7|many
TGTGCCAGCAGCGAGGGGGACAGGGTGTTGTACGAGCAGTACTTC
CASSEGDRVLYEQYF
>TRBD1|TRBV11-2|TRBJ2-7|few
TGTGCCAGCAGCTTGGGGTACCGGACAGGGGGAACGGAGCAGTACTTC
CASSLGYRTGGTEQYF
>-|TRBV4-2|TRBJ2-1|many
TGTGCCAGCGGCGGGCTTGGGAACTACAATGAGCAGTTCTTC
CASGGLGNYNEQFF
>TRBD1|TRBV27|TRBJ2-5|many
TGTGCCAGCAGTCTATCCGGGACAGGGGACTGCTTC
CASSLSGTGDCF
>-|TRBV5-1|TRBJ1-1|many
TGCGCCAGCAGCTTGGCCTTCGGTACTGAAGCTTTCTTT
CASSLAFGTEAFF
>-|TRBV29-1|TRBJ2-5|many
TGCAGCGTTGAATGGGTCGGGAGCGAATTGGGCGCTAAGACCCAGTACTTC
CSVEWVGSELGAKTQYF
>-|TRBV5-1|TRBJ1-3|many
TGCGCCAGCAGTTGGGGAGCCCAGCGCCAGGGCTCTGGAAACACCATATATTTT
CASSWGAQRQGSGNTIYF
>-|TRBV14|TRBJ2-7|-
TGTGCCAGCATCCACGGGAAGGGAAACCCGCCCGAGCAGTACTTC
CASIHGKGNPPEQYF
>-|TRBV11-2|TRBJ2-1|many
TGTGCCAGCAGCTTAGGCCCTCTCCGGGGGCTCGATGAGCAGTTCTTC
CASSLGPLRGLDEQFF
>-|TRBV28|TRBJ2-3|many
TGTGCCAGCAGCTTCCCCGCGGCAGGCACAGATACGCAGTATTTT
CASSFPAAGTDTQYF
>TRBD1|TRBV7-6|TRBJ1-3|many
TGTGCCAGCAGCGAACAGGGGGCCGGAAACACCATATATTTT
CASSEQGAGNTIYF
>TRBD2|TRBV14|TRBJ2-1|-
TGTGCCAGCAGTCCGGGGGGACTAGCGGGAGTAACGGTTGAATATGAGCAGTTCTTC
CASSPGGLAGVTVEYEQFF
>-|TRBV25-1|TRBJ2-2|few
TGTGCCAGCAGCAGGAACCCAGGCACCGGGGAGCTGTTTTTT
CASSRNPGTGELFF
>-|TRBV28|TRBJ2-3|many
TGTGCCAGCACCCCTCCTGGCCGCACAGATACGCAGTATTTT
CASTPPGRTDTQYF
>-|TRBV20-1|TRBJ2-7|-
TGCAGTGTCCCGGGGAGGTGGACCTACGAGCAGTACTTC
CSVPGRWTYEQYF
>-|TRBV5-8|TRBJ2-7|-
TGTGCCAGCAGTGGGCCCGGGCCCTACGAGCAGTACTTC
CASSGPGPYEQYF
>-|TRBV7-9|TRBJ2-7|many
TGTGCCAGCAGCTTAATAGGGGTTGACGAGCAGTACTTC
CASSLIGVDEQYF
>-|TRBV6-2/TRBV6-3|TRBJ1-5|many
TGTGCCAGACTCCCCCCGGGCAATCAGCCCCAGCATTTT
CARLPPGNQPQHF
>TRBD1|TRBV9|TRBJ1-2|many
TGTGCCAGCAGCCCATGGGACAGGGGTAACTATGGCTACACCTTC
CASSPWDRGNYGYTF